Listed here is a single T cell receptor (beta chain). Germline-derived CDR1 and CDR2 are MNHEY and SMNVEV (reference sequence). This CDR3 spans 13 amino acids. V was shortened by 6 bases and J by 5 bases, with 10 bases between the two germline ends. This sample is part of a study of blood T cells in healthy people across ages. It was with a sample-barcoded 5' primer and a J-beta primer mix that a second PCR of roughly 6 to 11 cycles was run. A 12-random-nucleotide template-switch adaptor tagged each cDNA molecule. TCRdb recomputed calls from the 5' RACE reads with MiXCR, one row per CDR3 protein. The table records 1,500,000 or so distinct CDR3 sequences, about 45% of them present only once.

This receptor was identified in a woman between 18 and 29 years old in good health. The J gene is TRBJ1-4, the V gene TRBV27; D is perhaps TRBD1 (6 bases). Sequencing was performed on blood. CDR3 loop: CASRRGYNEKLFF. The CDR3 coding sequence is TGTGCCAGCAGAAGGGGGTACAATGAAAAACTGTTTTTT.